The TCR beta chain described here comes from a study of T-cell reconstitution after alpha-beta-depleted transplantation in children. V gave up 0 bases and J gave up 8 bases; unmatched junction bases: 6. Germline V gives CDR1 DFQATT, CDR2 SNEGSKA (reference sequence). This CDR3 has 13 residues. Unique molecular identifiers were used in preparing the TCRbeta library. One entry per CDR3 protein results from TCRdb running MiXCR on the PCR reads. The table includes over 550,000 distinct CDR3 sequences, 10% to 13% detected once. This chain uses TRBV20-1 with TRBJ1-2; TRBD1 matches at 7 bases. The sample consisted of PBMCs from the stem cell graft donor, taken from the stem cell graft. The TCR comes from a human donor who donated a stem cell graft to a child with acute myeloid leukemia. The chain's CDR3 is CSARDGTAGGYTF. CDR3 bases: TGCAGTGCTAGAGATGGGACAGCGGGGGGCTACACCTTC.